This T cell receptor beta chain stems from a study of blood T cell repertoires in COVID-19. Clones were sequenced by immunoSEQ multiplex PCR, and TCRdb holds only the in-frame ones, with some missing. The table records about 130,000 clones, 75% to 85% of them present only once. This TCR came from a man in his forties with active or convalescent COVID-19. The sequenced sample consisted of peripheral blood.

The CDR3 region is CASSQSRTGLYTEAFF. The CDR3 DNA reads TGCGCCAGCAGCCAATCGCGGACAGGGCTTTACACTGAAGCTTTCTTT. The chain recombines TRBV4-3 with TRBJ1-1; TRBD1 matches 8 bases. The V segment lost 2 bases and the J segment 3 bases; nucleotides outside the gene matches: 8. CDR3 length: 16 amino acids. Germline V gene sequence: CDR1 LGHNA, CDR2 YSLEER.